These 19 T cell receptor beta chains share one sample of origin, sequenced in a study of shared clonotypes between healthy human individuals. Libraries were prepared by immunoSEQ multiplex PCR; TCRdb keeps only in-frame clonotypes and omits some of them. The sample includes roughly 2.6 million clones, over 85% of them seen just once. Sequencing used naive CD4+ T cells sorted from blood. Described subset: CD45RA+ positively selected. These receptors came from a man younger than 30 in good health.

The chain recombines TRBV6-1 with TRBJ1-4; possibly TRBD1 for D (5 bases). Trimming cost V 4 bases and J 0 bases, with 9 bases left between them. The CDR3 is made up of 15 amino acids. Germline V CDR1 and CDR2: MNHNS, SASEGT. CDR3 DNA: TGTGCCAGCAGTGGGGGCAGAGCAACTAATGAAAAACTGTTTTTT. It codes for CASSGGRATNEKLFF.

This chain links TRBV5-1 with TRBJ2-5, with 8 bases lining up with TRBD2. Germline CDR1 and CDR2: SGHRS and YFSETQ. This CDR3 comprises 16 residues. The J segment lost 3 bases and the V segment lost 0 bases, leaving 7 bases of the junction unmatched. The CDR3 protein is CASSLVSGTREETQYF. The DNA of the CDR3 is TGCGCCAGCAGCTTGGTATCCGGGACTAGAGAAGAGACCCAGTACTTC.

This chain uses TRBV4-1 with TRBJ2-5; weak D call: TRBD1 (5 bases). This CDR3 is built from 13 residues. Deletions cut 7 bases from V and 1 base from J, with 10 bases between. The germline CDR1 and CDR2 sequences are MGHRA and YSYEKL. The CDR3 sequence is CASIRGCQETQYF. CDR3 DNA sequence: TGCGCCAGCATTAGGGGTTGCCAAGAGACCCAGTACTTC.

This rearrangement joins TRBV6-5 to TRBJ2-7, with D perhaps TRBD1 (5 bases). CDR1 is MNHEY and CDR2 is SVGAGI in the germline V gene. This CDR3 has 14 amino acids. The ends were cut back, 7 bases at V and 1 base at J, with 14 bases in the middle. The CDR3 region is CASTTDSTSYEQYF. The CDR3 nucleotides read TGTGCCAGCACCACCGACAGTACTTCCTACGAGCAGTACTTC.

Here the CDR3 reads CASSLATNYEQYF. The CDR3 DNA reads as TGTGCCAGCAGCTTAGCGACCAACTACGAGCAGTACTTC. The chain is built from TRBV7-9 and TRBJ2-7; D uncertain. The CDR3 runs 13 residues. Germline-derived CDR1 and CDR2 are SEHNR and FQNEAQ (reference sequence). V lost 0 bases to trimming and J lost 3 bases, with 6 bases between them.

The sample holds one count of this clone. This chain joins TRBV11-3 and TRBJ2-2; the D is unclear. CDR1 is SGHNT and CDR2 is YENEEA in the germline V gene. The CDR3 consists of 15 residues. V gave up 3 bases and J gave up 6 bases, with 14 bases separating them. In nucleotides, the CDR3 is TGTGCCAGCAGCTTTGATGGGCCACTCTCCGGGGAGCTGTTTTTT. Its protein product is CASSFDGPLSGELFF.

Notes on this clone: Other nucleotide sequences in the sample specify the same CDR3. This sequence joins TRBV5-1 and TRBJ1-3, with no clear D. The germline V gene encodes CDR1 SGHRS and CDR2 YFSETQ. V lost 0 bases and J 2 bases, leaving 6 bases between the germline ends. The CDR3 totals 14 residues. The CDR3 nucleotides are TGCGCCAGCAGCTTGGGAGGGACTGGAAACACCATATATTTT. Amino acids: CASSLGGTGNTIYF.

The rearrangement joins TRBV5-5 to TRBJ2-7, with D unclear. The CDR3 runs to 12 residues. The germline gives CDR1 SGHKS, CDR2 YYEKEE (reference sequence). Trimming removed 6 bases at V and 5 bases at J, with 12 bases between. The CDR3 sequence: CASTNRLDEQYF. In nucleotides, the CDR3 is TGTGCCAGCACCAATCGTTTGGACGAGCAGTACTTC.

The chain uses TRBV7-2 and TRBJ2-2, with 10 bases fitting TRBD2. J gave up 8 bases and V 2 bases, and 8 bases lay outside the gene matches. Germline V lookup: CDR1 SGHTA, CDR2 FQGNSA. CDR3 length: 16 amino acids. The CDR3 region is CASSLTSGRASGELFF. DNA of the CDR3: TGTGCCAGCAGCTTAACGAGCGGGAGGGCCTCTGGGGAGCTGTTTTTT.

The chain recombines TRBV2 with TRBJ1-2, with TRBD1 matching over 7 bases. Unmatched junction bases numbered 8, after V lost 6 bases and J lost 4 bases. The germline CDR1 and CDR2 sequences are SNHLY and FYNNEI. The CDR3 spans 14 residues. The CDR3 spells CASRIGTDSYGYTF. As DNA, the CDR3 is TGTGCCAGCAGGATCGGGACAGACTCCTATGGCTACACCTTC. Variable domain in full (rest from reference TRBV2 and TRBJ1-2): EPEVTQTPSHQVTQMGQEVILRCVPISNHLYFYWYRQILGQKVEFLVSFYNNEISEKSEIFDDQFSVERPDGSNFTLKIRSTKLEDSAMYFCASRIGTDSYGYTFGSGTRLTVV.

CDR3 protein: CASSLTNYGYTF. CDR3 bases: TGTGCCAGTAGCCTTACTAACTATGGCTACACCTTC. This rearrangement joins TRBV19 to TRBJ1-2; no definite D call. Between the trimmed V and J ends, which lost 6 bases and 0 bases, there was a span of 5 bases. The CDR3 totals 12 residues. The V gene's germline CDR1 is LNHDA and CDR2 SQIVND (reference sequence).

The V gene is TRBV4-2, the J gene TRBJ2-5, with 8 positions matching TRBD1. This CDR3 is built from 16 residues. The germline V gene has CDR1 LGHNA and CDR2 YNFKEQ. V dropped 7 bases and J dropped 7; count of bases not matched to a gene: 17. The CDR3 DNA follows: TGTGCCAGCACCCCGGGGTGGCAGGGGGCCTTGAGGACCCAGTACTTC. This sequence encodes CASTPGWQGALRTQYF.

This clone occurred once. The chain recombines TRBV18 with TRBJ2-1, with D uncertain. V lost 3 bases to trimming and J lost 8 bases, with 8 bases between them. CDR1 KGHSH and CDR2 LQKENI come from the germline V gene. The CDR3 spans 12 residues. In DNA form, the CDR3 reads TGTGCCAGCTCACCGGGATTACATGAGCAGTTCTTC. Amino acids: CASSPGLHEQFF.

V and J are TRBV2 and TRBJ2-1, with D perhaps TRBD1 (6 bases). Germline CDR1 and CDR2: SNHLY and FYNNEI. The CDR3 contains 15 residues. V was shortened by 3 bases and J by 4 bases, with 13 bases between the two germline ends. CDR3 loop: CASSEAQGPYNEQFF. The CDR3 DNA reads as TGTGCCAGCAGTGAGGCACAGGGCCCATACAATGAGCAGTTCTTC.

The chain links TRBV10-3 to TRBJ2-1, with 14 nucleotides matching TRBD2. J lost 7 bases, V lost 3 bases, and 5 bases had no gene match. The CDR3 spans 16 residues. In germline, CDR1 is ENHRY, CDR2 SYGVKD. The CDR3 loop reads CAISDGGLAGENEQFF. The CDR3 DNA sequence: TGTGCCATCAGTGATGGGGGACTAGCGGGAGAGAATGAGCAGTTCTTC.

The chain combines TRBV5-1 with TRBJ2-5; 10 bases align to TRBD2. V lost 5 bases to trimming and J lost 4 bases; unmatched junction nucleotides: 5. CDR3 length: 14 amino acids. Germline V CDR1 and CDR2: SGHRS, YFSETQ. The CDR3 DNA is TGCGCCAGCAGAGGACTAGCGGCTCCAGAGACCCAGTACTTC. It encodes CASRGLAAPETQYF.

J is TRBJ2-1 and V is TRBV29-1; no clear D gene. Trimming removed 2 bases from V and 0 bases from J, with 2 bases in between. The CDR3 has 12 amino acids. The germline V gene encodes CDR1 SQVTM and CDR2 ANQGSEA. The CDR3 here is CSVEFSYNEQFF. CDR3 DNA: TGCAGCGTTGAATTCTCCTACAATGAGCAGTTCTTC.

This chain uses TRBV6-1 with TRBJ2-7; 7 positions match TRBD2. V gave up 3 bases and J gave up 5 bases; unmatched junction bases: 10. The CDR3 is 15 amino acids. Germline-derived CDR1 and CDR2 are MNHNS and SASEGT. The CDR3 spells CASSETGRARNEQYF. For the CDR3, the DNA is TGTGCCAGCAGTGAGACGGGGAGGGCCCGGAACGAGCAGTACTTC.

The V and J genes are TRBV15 and TRBJ2-2; the match to TRBD1 covers 8 bases. The germline V gene has CDR1 LNHNV and CDR2 YYDKDF (reference sequence). Trimming took 5 bases from V and 8 from J; bases not matched to a gene: 4. This CDR3 is built from 13 residues. The chain's CDR3 is CATSPTGEGELFF. The CDR3 bases are TGTGCCACCAGCCCGACAGGGGAAGGGGAGCTGTTTTTT.